This TCR beta chain was documented in a study of blood T cell repertoires in COVID-19. Profiled with immunoSEQ multiplex PCR; TCRdb holds only in-frame clones, not every one. The sample yields a few hundred thousand clones, 80% to 95% seen once. The CDR3 loop spans 16 amino acids. V gave up 0 bases and J gave up 5 bases, with 16 bases separating them. Germline V CDR1 and CDR2: SGHDN, FVKESK. Sequenced: PBMCs or T cells enriched from blood (not recorded which). The genes are TRBV14 and TRBJ2-5, with a tentative D call TRBD1 (6 bases). The origin of this receptor is a woman aged 25 to 39 who had recovered from COVID-19. The CDR3, as DNA: TGTGCCAGCAGCCAAGACCAGGGGTGGTTATCGGAGACCCAGTACTTC. Its protein product is CASSQDQGWLSETQYF.